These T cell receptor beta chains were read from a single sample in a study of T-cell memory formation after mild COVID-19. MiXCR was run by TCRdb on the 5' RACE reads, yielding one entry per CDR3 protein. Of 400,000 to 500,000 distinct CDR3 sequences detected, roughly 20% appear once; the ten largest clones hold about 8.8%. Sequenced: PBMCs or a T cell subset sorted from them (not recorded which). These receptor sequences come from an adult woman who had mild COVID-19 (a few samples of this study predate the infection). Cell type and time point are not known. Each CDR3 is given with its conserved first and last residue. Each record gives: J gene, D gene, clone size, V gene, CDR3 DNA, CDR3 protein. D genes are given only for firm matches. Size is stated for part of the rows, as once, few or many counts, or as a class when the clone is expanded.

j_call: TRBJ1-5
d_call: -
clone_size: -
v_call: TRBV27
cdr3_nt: TGTGCCAGCAGTTTGGGCGGGACATACAATCAGCCCCAGCATTTT
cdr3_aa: CASSLGGTYNQPQHF

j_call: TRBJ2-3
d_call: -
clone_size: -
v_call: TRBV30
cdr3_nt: TGTGCCTGGAGTTGGCTAGCTAGCACAGATACGCAGTATTTT
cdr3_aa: CAWSWLASTDTQYF

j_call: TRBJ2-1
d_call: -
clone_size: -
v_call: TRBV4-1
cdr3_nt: TGCGCCAGCAGCCCTCTTTACAGGGAGGACGAGCAGTTCTTC
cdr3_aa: CASSPLYREDEQFF

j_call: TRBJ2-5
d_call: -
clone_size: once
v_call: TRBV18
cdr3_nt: TGTGCCAGCTCACCACCTGCGGGGTACAAAGAGACCCAGTACTTC
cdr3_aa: CASSPPAGYKETQYF

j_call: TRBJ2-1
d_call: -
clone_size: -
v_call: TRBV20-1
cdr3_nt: TGCAGTGCTAGCGGGCTAAATGAGCAGTTCTTC
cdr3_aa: CSASGLNEQFF

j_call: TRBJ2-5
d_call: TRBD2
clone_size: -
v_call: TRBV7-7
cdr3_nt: TGTGCTAGCAGACCTGGACTAGCGGGAGGTACCAAGTTGGAGACCCAGTACTTC
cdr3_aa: CASRPGLAGGTKLETQYF

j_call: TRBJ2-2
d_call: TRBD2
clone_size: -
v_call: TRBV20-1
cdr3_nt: TGCAGTGCTAGAAGCACGGGGGGGAACACCGGGGAGCTGTTTTTT
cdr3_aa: CSARSTGGNTGELFF

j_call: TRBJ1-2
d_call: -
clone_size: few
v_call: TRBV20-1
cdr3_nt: TGCAGTGCTATTAGACAGGAGCACTATGGCTACACCTTC
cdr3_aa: CSAIRQEHYGYTF

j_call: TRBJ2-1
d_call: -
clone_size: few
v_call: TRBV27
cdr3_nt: TGTGCCAGCAGTTTATCACGATCCGGGGTTGAGCAGTTCTTC
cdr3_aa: CASSLSRSGVEQFF

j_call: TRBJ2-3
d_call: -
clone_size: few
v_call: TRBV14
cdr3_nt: TGTGCCAGCAGCCAAGCCCCGGCCTCCTCAGATACGCAGTATTTT
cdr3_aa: CASSQAPASSDTQYF

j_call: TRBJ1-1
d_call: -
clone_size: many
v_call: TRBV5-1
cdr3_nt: TGCGCCAGCAGCTTATCCGGGATCGGTCCAGGGAACACTGAAGCTTTCTTT
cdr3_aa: CASSLSGIGPGNTEAFF

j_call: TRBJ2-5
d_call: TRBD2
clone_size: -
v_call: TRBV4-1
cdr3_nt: TGCGCCAGCAGCCAAACTAGCGGGAGAGGGGAGACCCAGTACTTC
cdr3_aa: CASSQTSGRGETQYF

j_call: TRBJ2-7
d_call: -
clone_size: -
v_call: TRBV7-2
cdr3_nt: TGTGCCAGCAGCTCATACACCTACGAGCAGTACTTC
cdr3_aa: CASSSYTYEQYF

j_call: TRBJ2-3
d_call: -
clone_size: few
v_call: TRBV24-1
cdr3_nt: TGTGCCACCAGTGATGCCCGGGGGCTGTATTTT
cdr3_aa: CATSDARGLYF

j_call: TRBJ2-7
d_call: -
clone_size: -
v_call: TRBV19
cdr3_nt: TGTGCCAGTAGCTGGTCGACAGAGGCCTACGAGCAGTACTTC
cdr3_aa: CASSWSTEAYEQYF

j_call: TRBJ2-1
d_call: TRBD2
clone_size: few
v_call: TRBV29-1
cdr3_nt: TGCAGCGTGGTTCGGGGGGGAGTCGCTTTTGAGCAGTTCTTC
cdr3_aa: CSVVRGGVAFEQFF

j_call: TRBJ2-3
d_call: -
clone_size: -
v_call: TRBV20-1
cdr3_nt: TGCAGTGCTAGAGTGCCCGGAAGCACAGATACGCAGTATTTT
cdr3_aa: CSARVPGSTDTQYF

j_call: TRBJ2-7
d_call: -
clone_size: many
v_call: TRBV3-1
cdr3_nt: TGTGCCAGCAGCCAAGACATCTCCTACGAGCAGTACTTC
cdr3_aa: CASSQDISYEQYF

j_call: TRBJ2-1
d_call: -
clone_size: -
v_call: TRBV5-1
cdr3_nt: TGCGCCAGCAGCTTTCATATGACTGGGGAACTCGGTGTCAATGAGCAGTTCTTC
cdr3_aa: CASSFHMTGELGVNEQFF

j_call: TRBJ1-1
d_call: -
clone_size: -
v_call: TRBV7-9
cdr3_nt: TGTGCCAGCATCTCGACCGAGGGGAACACTGAAGCTTTCTTT
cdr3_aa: CASISTEGNTEAFF

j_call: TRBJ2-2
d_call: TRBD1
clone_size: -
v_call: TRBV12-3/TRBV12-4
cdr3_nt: TGTGCCAGCAGACGACAGGGGCTAAGGAACACCGGGGAGCTGTTTTTT
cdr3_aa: CASRRQGLRNTGELFF

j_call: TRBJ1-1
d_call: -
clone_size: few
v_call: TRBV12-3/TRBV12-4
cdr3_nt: TGTGCCAGCAGTTGGGTTAACACTGAAGCTTTCTTT
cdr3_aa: CASSWVNTEAFF

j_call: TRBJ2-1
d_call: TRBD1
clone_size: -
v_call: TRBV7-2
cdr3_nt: TGTGCCAGCAGCTTGGGGCACAGGGGGCGACCCGGTTTCAATGAGCAGTTCTTC
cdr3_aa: CASSLGHRGRPGFNEQFF

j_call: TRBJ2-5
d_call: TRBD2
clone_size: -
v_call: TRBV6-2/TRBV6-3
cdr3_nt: TGTGCCAGCAGTTACTCGCGGGATAGCGGGGCGCTTCAGACCCAGTACTTC
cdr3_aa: CASSYSRDSGALQTQYF

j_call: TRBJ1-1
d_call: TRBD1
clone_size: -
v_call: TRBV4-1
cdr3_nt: TGCGCCAGCAGCCAAACGACAGGGGAGTCCTCTGAAGCTTTCTTT
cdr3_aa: CASSQTTGESSEAFF

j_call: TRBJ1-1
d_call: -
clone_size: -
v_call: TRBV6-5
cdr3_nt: TGTGCCAGCAGTGGGGGTTTGCACACTGAAGCTTTCTTT
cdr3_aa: CASSGGLHTEAFF

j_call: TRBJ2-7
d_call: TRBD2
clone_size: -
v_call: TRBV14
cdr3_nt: TGTGCCAGCAGCCTAGGACTAGCGGAGACCACACCCTGGGCCTATTACGAGCAGTACTTC
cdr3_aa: CASSLGLAETTPWAYYEQYF

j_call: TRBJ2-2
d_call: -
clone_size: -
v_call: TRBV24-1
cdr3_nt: TGTGCCACGAAGGCCCCGAACACCGGGGAGCTGTTTTTT
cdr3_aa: CATKAPNTGELFF

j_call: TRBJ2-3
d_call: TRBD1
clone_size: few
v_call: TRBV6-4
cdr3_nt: TGTGCCAGCAGCAAGACAGGGGGCAACACAGATACGCAGTATTTT
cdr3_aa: CASSKTGGNTDTQYF

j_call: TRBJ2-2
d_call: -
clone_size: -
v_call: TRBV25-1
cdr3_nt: TGTGCCAGCATCGTCGGGATCCCCACCGGGGAGCTGTTTTTT
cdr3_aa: CASIVGIPTGELFF

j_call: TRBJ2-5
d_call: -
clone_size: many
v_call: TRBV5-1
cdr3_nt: TGCGCCAGCAGCTTACTGACAGGAGACCAAGAGACCCAGTACTTC
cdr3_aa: CASSLLTGDQETQYF